This is a list of T cell receptor beta chains from one sample in a study of blood T cell repertoires in COVID-19. Some clones are missing from TCRdb's copy, which holds only in-frame ones; the method was immunoSEQ multiplex PCR. The data show roughly 500,000 clones, around 85% seen once. Sequenced input: peripheral blood. The source is a human donor in a cohort sampled during active COVID-19. The CDR3 runs from the conserved cysteine through the conserved F or W. The D gene is left open where the match is weak. Size values are once, few and many counts, or a class for expanded clones, and some rows have none.

length: 13
J: TRBJ2-7
D: TRBD2
size: .
V: TRBV28
CDR3: CASSERGSYEQYF
DNA: TGTGCCAGCAGTGAGCGGGGCTCCTACGAGCAGTACTTC

length: 16
J: TRBJ2-1
D: TRBD2
size: .
V: TRBV27
CDR3: CASTDLGLAGGLEQFF
DNA: TGTGCCAGCACCGACCTGGGACTAGCGGGAGGTCTTGAGCAGTTCTTC

length: 14
J: TRBJ2-3
D: TRBD2
size: .
V: TRBV7-3
CDR3: CASSLGLATDTQYF
DNA: TGTGCCAGCAGCTTGGGACTAGCAACAGATACGCAGTATTTT

length: 16
J: TRBJ2-7
D: TRBD2
size: .
V: TRBV3-1/TRBV3-2
CDR3: CASSQAGTSGIGRQYF
DNA: TGTGCCAGCAGCCAAGCGGGGACTAGTGGGATTGGGAGGCAGTACTTC

length: 12
J: TRBJ2-7
D: .
size: .
V: TRBV3-1/TRBV3-2
CDR3: CASSQAIREQYF
DNA: TGTGCCAGCAGCCAAGCCATCAGGGAGCAGTACTTC

length: 15
J: TRBJ1-4
D: .
size: .
V: TRBV6-5
CDR3: CASSNAGQSNEKLFF
DNA: TGTGCCAGCAGCAACGCTGGACAGTCTAATGAAAAACTGTTTTTT

length: 15
J: TRBJ2-3
D: TRBD2
size: .
V: TRBV11-3
CDR3: CASSSRLAGADTQYF
DNA: TGTGCCAGCAGCTCCAGACTAGCGGGAGCGGATACGCAGTATTTT

length: 17
J: TRBJ2-3
D: TRBD1
size: .
V: TRBV7-2
CDR3: CASSLALRDRGADTQYF
DNA: TGTGCCAGCAGCTTAGCGCTAAGGGACAGGGGCGCAGATACGCAGTATTTT

length: 19
J: TRBJ2-3
D: .
size: .
V: TRBV18
CDR3: CASSPPTYAQGRIADTQYF
DNA: TGTGCCAGCTCACCGCCTACCTACGCACAGGGACGAATAGCAGATACGCAGTATTTT

length: 15
J: TRBJ1-2
D: .
size: .
V: TRBV6-1
CDR3: CASSEGEGVNYGYTF
DNA: TGTGCCAGCAGTGAAGGAGAGGGGGTTAACTATGGCTACACCTTC

length: 15
J: TRBJ2-1
D: TRBD2
size: .
V: TRBV10-2
CDR3: CASSPSGFSYNEQFF
DNA: TGCGCCAGCAGTCCTAGCGGTTTCTCCTACAATGAGCAGTTCTTC

length: 15
J: TRBJ2-1
D: TRBD2
size: .
V: TRBV29-1
CDR3: CSAREGGNAYNEQFF
DNA: TGCAGCGCCCGGGAGGGGGGGAACGCCTACAATGAGCAGTTCTTC

length: 12
J: TRBJ2-5
D: .
size: .
V: TRBV5-4
CDR3: CASSLPSETQYF
DNA: TGTGCCAGCAGCTTGCCCTCAGAGACCCAGTACTTC

length: 16
J: TRBJ2-7
D: .
size: .
V: TRBV7-8
CDR3: CASSSLSAANSYEQYF
DNA: TGTGCCAGCAGCTCCTTAAGCGCGGCAAACTCCTACGAGCAGTACTTC

length: 20
J: TRBJ2-2
D: TRBD2
size: once
V: TRBV9
CDR3: CASSVATGLAGARATGELFF
DNA: TGTGCCAGCAGCGTAGCTACAGGGCTAGCGGGAGCCCGGGCCACCGGGGAGCTGTTTTTT

length: 15
J: TRBJ1-1
D: TRBD1
size: .
V: TRBV5-4
CDR3: CASSVGTGVLTEAFF
DNA: TGTGCCAGCAGCGTAGGGACAGGGGTATTGACTGAAGCTTTCTTT

length: 13
J: TRBJ1-5
D: .
size: .
V: TRBV10-2
CDR3: CASSQYSNQPQHF
DNA: TGCGCCAGCAGCCAGTATAGCAATCAGCCCCAGCATTTT

length: 13
J: TRBJ2-5
D: TRBD1
size: once
V: TRBV19
CDR3: CASRRTGQETQYF
DNA: TGTGCCAGTAGAAGGACAGGGCAAGAGACCCAGTACTTC

length: 17
J: TRBJ2-1
D: TRBD2
size: .
V: TRBV25-1
CDR3: CASSGSSGRGPHNEQFF
DNA: TGTGCCAGCAGTGGTTCTAGCGGGAGAGGGCCCCACAATGAGCAGTTCTTC

length: 14
J: TRBJ2-5
D: .
size: .
V: TRBV5-1
CDR3: CASSLVGQWETQYF
DNA: TGCGCCAGCAGCTTGGTTGGACAGTGGGAGACCCAGTACTTC

length: 14
J: TRBJ1-4
D: .
size: .
V: TRBV28
CDR3: CASSLGGGNEKLFF
DNA: TGTGCCAGCAGTTTGGGCGGGGGAAATGAAAAACTGTTTTTT

length: 17
J: TRBJ1-5
D: TRBD1
size: .
V: TRBV28
CDR3: CASSSDRGEYSNQPQHF
DNA: TGTGCCAGCAGTTCCGACAGGGGAGAATATAGCAATCAGCCCCAGCATTTT

length: 16
J: TRBJ2-1
D: .
size: .
V: TRBV5-4
CDR3: CASSLSAGGEGNEQFF
DNA: TGTGCCAGCAGCTTGTCCGCCGGGGGTGAAGGAAATGAGCAGTTCTTC

length: 16
J: TRBJ2-2
D: .
size: .
V: TRBV6-5
CDR3: CASSYQSRGWTGELFF
DNA: TGTGCCAGCAGTTACCAGTCTAGGGGATGGACCGGGGAGCTGTTTTTT

length: 13
J: TRBJ1-2
D: .
size: few
V: TRBV12-3/TRBV12-4
CDR3: CASSLGLPYGYTF
DNA: TGTGCCAGCAGTTTAGGGCTCCCATATGGCTACACCTTC

length: 15
J: TRBJ1-1
D: .
size: .
V: TRBV5-1
CDR3: CASSWSSTANTEAFF
DNA: TGCGCCAGCAGCTGGTCCTCGACAGCAAACACTGAAGCTTTCTTT

length: 14
J: TRBJ2-3
D: TRBD2
size: .
V: TRBV29-1
CDR3: CSVSRGLEADTQYF
DNA: TGCAGCGTTTCCAGGGGACTAGAGGCAGATACGCAGTATTTT

length: 17
J: TRBJ2-1
D: .
size: .
V: TRBV21-1
CDR3: CASSKGAGGPRYNEQFF
DNA: TGTGCCAGCAGCAAAGGGGCAGGGGGCCCTAGATACAATGAGCAGTTCTTC

length: 13
J: TRBJ1-5
D: .
size: .
V: TRBV12-3/TRBV12-4
CDR3: CASSFDRNQPQHF
DNA: TGTGCCAGCAGTTTTGACAGAAATCAGCCCCAGCATTTT

length: 17
J: TRBJ2-1
D: TRBD2
size: few
V: TRBV2
CDR3: CASSEPRTSGSVNEQFF
DNA: TGTGCCAGCAGTGAACCAAGGACTAGCGGGAGTGTCAATGAGCAGTTCTTC

length: 14
J: TRBJ1-1
D: .
size: .
V: TRBV5-1
CDR3: CASSLGAEMGEAFF
DNA: TGCGCCAGCAGCTTAGGGGCGGAGATGGGTGAAGCTTTCTTT

length: 15
J: TRBJ2-2
D: .
size: .
V: TRBV5-1
CDR3: CASSSMAANTGELFF
DNA: TGCGCCAGCAGCTCCATGGCCGCGAACACCGGGGAGCTGTTTTTT

length: 14
J: TRBJ2-3
D: TRBD1
size: .
V: TRBV6-4
CDR3: CASSRDRGDDTQYF
DNA: TGTGCCAGCAGCCGAGACAGGGGGGACGATACGCAGTATTTT

length: 16
J: TRBJ1-1
D: .
size: once
V: TRBV6-6
CDR3: CASSRLSGSADTEAFF
DNA: TGTGCCAGCAGTCGATTGTCCGGGAGCGCGGACACTGAAGCTTTCTTT

length: 15
J: TRBJ1-2
D: .
size: few
V: TRBV9
CDR3: CASSPPGAPHYGYTF
DNA: TGTGCCAGCAGCCCTCCAGGGGCCCCGCACTATGGCTACACCTTC

length: 15
J: TRBJ1-4
D: .
size: .
V: TRBV5-4
CDR3: CASSSKGTTNEKLFF
DNA: TGTGCCAGCAGCTCTAAGGGGACAACTAATGAAAAACTGTTTTTT

length: 15
J: TRBJ2-2
D: .
size: .
V: TRBV5-1
CDR3: CASRWTVHEGGELFF
DNA: TGCGCCAGCAGGTGGACAGTCCACGAGGGCGGGGAGCTGTTTTTT

length: 14
J: TRBJ2-7
D: .
size: .
V: TRBV4-2
CDR3: CASSAAGGSYEQYF
DNA: TGTGCCAGCAGCGCGGCAGGGGGGTCCTACGAGCAGTACTTC

length: 14
J: TRBJ2-3
D: .
size: once
V: TRBV13
CDR3: CASSLETRSDTQYF
DNA: TGTGCCAGCAGCTTAGAAACCCGGTCAGATACGCAGTATTTT

length: 14
J: TRBJ2-3
D: .
size: .
V: TRBV4-2
CDR3: CASSQDPGADTQYF
DNA: TGTGCCAGCAGCCAAGATCCAGGGGCAGATACGCAGTATTTT

length: 14
J: TRBJ2-2
D: TRBD1
size: .
V: TRBV19
CDR3: CASRDRGNTGELFF
DNA: TGTGCCAGTAGGGACAGGGGAAACACCGGGGAGCTGTTTTTT

length: 14
J: TRBJ1-1
D: TRBD1
size: .
V: TRBV3-1/TRBV3-2
CDR3: CASSHRTGAVVTFF
DNA: TGTGCCAGCAGCCACAGGACAGGGGCGGTGGTAACTTTCTTT

length: 15
J: TRBJ2-7
D: TRBD1
size: once
V: TRBV7-9
CDR3: CASSYGQAASYEQYF
DNA: TGTGCCAGCAGCTACGGACAGGCCGCCTCCTACGAGCAGTACTTC

length: 14
J: TRBJ2-5
D: TRBD1
size: .
V: TRBV6-1
CDR3: CASRSQGAEETQYF
DNA: TGTGCCAGCAGATCGCAGGGGGCCGAGGAGACCCAGTACTTC

length: 15
J: TRBJ1-1
D: .
size: .
V: TRBV5-1
CDR3: CASSVLGAVNTEAFF
DNA: TGCGCCAGCAGCGTCTTAGGGGCCGTGAACACTGAAGCTTTCTTT

length: 17
J: TRBJ2-2
D: TRBD1
size: .
V: TRBV18
CDR3: CASSQPLPGQGTGELFF
DNA: TGTGCCAGCTCACAACCACTGCCGGGACAGGGGACCGGGGAGCTGTTTTTT

length: 16
J: TRBJ2-7
D: TRBD2
size: .
V: TRBV7-9
CDR3: CASSSRLAGGISEQYF
DNA: TGTGCCAGCAGCTCGCGACTAGCGGGAGGGATTTCCGAGCAGTACTTC

length: 14
J: TRBJ2-1
D: .
size: .
V: TRBV6-5
CDR3: CASKQARSSDEQFF
DNA: TGTGCCAGTAAACAGGCCCGGAGCAGTGATGAGCAGTTCTTC

length: 15
J: TRBJ1-6
D: .
size: few
V: TRBV2
CDR3: CASSQSGGENSPLHF
DNA: TGTGCCAGCAGTCAGAGCGGCGGAGAGAATTCACCCCTCCACTTT

length: 14
J: TRBJ1-2
D: .
size: .
V: TRBV7-2
CDR3: CASSLVSTAYGYTF
DNA: TGTGCCAGCAGCTTAGTGTCGACAGCCTATGGCTACACCTTC